The 21 T cell receptor beta chains below all came from one sample that was sequenced in a study of shared clonotypes between healthy human individuals. Data came from immunoSEQ multiplex PCR; TCRdb stores just in-frame clones and leaves some out. There are about 380,000 clones in the sample; roughly 96% occur only once, and 0.32% lies in the top ten. Input material: memory CD8+ T cells sorted from blood. Subset: CD45RO+ cells pooled with CCR7-negative TemRA cells. The source of these receptors is a man aged 25-45 years in good health.

This sequence joins TRBV6-5 and TRBJ1-4, with 8 bases matching TRBD1. Losses at the gene ends were 8 bases for V and 5 bases for J; bases not matched to a gene: 7. The germline gives CDR1 MNHEY, CDR2 SVGAGI. The CDR3 contains 14 residues. The CDR3 bases are TGTGCCAGCCGGGCCGGGACAGGAAATGAAAAACTGTTTTTT. Its translation: CASRAGTGNEKLFF.

This clone came up once. The V call is TRBV5-1, the J call TRBJ2-2; 11 nucleotides align to TRBD2. The CDR3 covers 17 residues. Germline V CDR1 and CDR2: SGHRS, YFSETQ. V was clipped by 1 base and J by 4 bases; unmatched bases: 6. CDR3 coding DNA: TGCGCCAGCAGCTTGTCAGGGACTAGCGGAGGCACCGGGGAGCTGTTTTTT. Protein product: CASSLSGTSGGTGELFF.

V gene TRBV19 combines with J gene TRBJ2-3; 9 nucleotides line up with TRBD1. With 6 bases clipped from V and 3 bases from J, the junction kept 7 bases outside the gene matches. Germline V lookup: CDR1 LNHDA, CDR2 SQIVND (reference sequence). The CDR3 is made up of 15 amino acids. CDR3 region: CASRPTGGRTDTQYF. The CDR3 DNA sequence: TGTGCCAGTAGACCAACAGGGGGCAGGACAGATACGCAGTATTTT.

The rearrangement uses TRBV29-1 and TRBJ2-7; 9 nucleotides match TRBD1. The CDR3 has 14 residues. J was trimmed by 4 bases and V by 7 bases; bases with no gene match: 11. CDR1 and CDR2 from the germline V gene are SQVTM and ANQGSEA. The chain's CDR3 is CSAGRDRAGYEQYF. The CDR3 DNA sequence: TGCAGCGCGGGCCGGGACAGGGCTGGGTACGAGCAGTACTTC.

The chain is built from TRBV2 and TRBJ2-5, with a possible D match to TRBD2 (5 bases). CDR1 is SNHLY, CDR2 FYNNEI, per germline. V dropped 1 base and J dropped 3 bases, with 12 bases sitting between them. This CDR3 has 15 residues. CDR3 nucleotide sequence: TGTGCCAGCAGTGAAGAGCGGCTACGAAAAGAGACCCAGTACTTC. Protein product: CASSEERLRKETQYF.

This clone appeared a single time. The chain is built from TRBV28 and TRBJ2-7; TRBD1 agrees at 7 bases. Unmatched junction bases numbered 5, after V lost 3 bases and J lost 3 bases. This CDR3 contains 14 residues. CDR1 and CDR2 from the germline V gene are MDHEN and SYDVKM. DNA for the CDR3: TGTGCCAGCAGTTTCTGGTCAGGGGGCTACGAGCAGTACTTC. Translated, it gives CASSFWSGGYEQYF.

This rearrangement joins TRBV7-8 to TRBJ2-5; 11 positions agree with TRBD2. Losses at the gene ends were 3 bases for V and 5 bases for J; bases not matched to a gene: 5. From germline, CDR1 is SGHVS and CDR2 FQNEAQ. This CDR3 is built from 15 residues. DNA of the CDR3: TGTGCCAGCAGCTTTGGTAGCGGGAGGGGTGAGACCCAGTACTTC. Its translation: CASSFGSGRGETQYF.

The chain carries TRBV7-9 and TRBJ2-7; 14 bases agree with TRBD2. The germline V gene encodes CDR1 SEHNR and CDR2 FQNEAQ (reference sequence). This CDR3 spans 14 amino acids. The junction had 1 base not matched to a gene; V was cut back by 4 bases and J by 5 bases. CDR3 residues: CASSSGLAGDEQYF. The CDR3 coding sequence is TGTGCCAGCAGCTCGGGACTAGCGGGAGACGAGCAGTACTTC.

This rearrangement joins TRBV7-6 to TRBJ2-1; possible D gene TRBD1, 7 bases. The CDR3 covers 16 residues. Between the trimmed V and J ends, which lost 5 bases and 3 bases, there was a span of 17 bases. Germline V gives CDR1 SGHVS, CDR2 FNYEAQ. CDR3 DNA sequence: TGTGCCAGCAGCCCCCGCAGGGGGGACCTCTACAATGAGCAGTTCTTC. Protein sequence: CASSPRRGDLYNEQFF.

The chain is built from TRBV6-1 and TRBJ2-3; TRBD1 matches 8 bases. Unmatched junction bases numbered 4, after V lost 7 bases and J lost 1 base. CDR3 length: 14 amino acids. Germline assignment: CDR1 MNHNS and CDR2 SASEGT. The CDR3 DNA reads TGTGCCAGCACCCTGGGACAGGGCACAGATACGCAGTATTTT. As protein: CASTLGQGTDTQYF.

Only one count was recorded for this clone. This chain uses TRBV19 with TRBJ1-5, with TRBD1 matching over 9 bases. CDR1 is LNHDA, CDR2 SQIVND, per germline (reference sequence). With 0 bases clipped from V and 7 bases from J, the junction kept 4 bases outside the gene matches. The CDR3 runs to 15 residues. CDR3 protein: CASSIEGTGYQPQHF. The CDR3 coding sequence is TGTGCCAGTAGTATAGAAGGGACAGGGTACCAGCCCCAGCATTTT.

V usage is TRBV9 and J usage is TRBJ2-7; TRBD2 matches at 11 bases. The V segment lost 3 bases and the J segment 6 bases; nucleotides outside the gene matches: 8. This CDR3 contains 15 residues. Looked up from germline, CDR1 is SGDLS and CDR2 is YYNGEE. The CDR3 reads CASSADSGRGSEQYF. Here the CDR3 DNA reads TGTGCCAGCAGCGCCGATAGCGGGAGGGGGAGCGAGCAGTACTTC.

The V call is TRBV21-1, the J call TRBJ1-5. TRBV21-1 is an annotated pseudogene. The CDR3 covers 16 residues. The DNA for the CDR3 is TGTGCCAGCAGCAACGGGTATCGTGGGGGTGGGCAGCCCCAGCATTTT. Translation gives CASSNGYRGGGQPQHF.

The V gene is TRBV5-1, the J gene TRBJ1-4, with unresolved D. The V end was cut by 4 bases, the J end by 7 bases, with 11 bases between. Germline lookup yields CDR1 SGHRS and CDR2 YFSETQ. The CDR3 has 13 amino acids. This CDR3 is CASSPKDGEKLFF. The DNA for the CDR3 is TGCGCCAGCAGCCCGAAGGACGGTGAAAAACTGTTTTTT.

The chain uses TRBV5-1 and TRBJ2-5; TRBD2 matches at 11 bases. Germline loops: CDR1 SGHRS, CDR2 YFSETQ. With 0 bases clipped from V and 2 bases from J, the junction kept 9 bases outside the gene matches. The CDR3 loop spans 18 amino acids. In DNA, the CDR3 is TGCGCCAGCAGCTTGGCCGGTCCCCTAGCGGGAGGACAAGAGACCCAGTACTTC. Its protein is CASSLAGPLAGGQETQYF.

The rearrangement links TRBV6-1 to TRBJ2-7, with D unclear. Per germline, CDR1 MNHNS and CDR2 SASEGT. The CDR3 runs 12 residues. Trimming removed 6 bases at V and 2 bases at J, with 8 bases between. In DNA, the CDR3 is TGTGCCAGCAGAAGGGTACCCTACGAGCAGTACTTC. Amino acid sequence: CASRRVPYEQYF.

The chain has TRBV4-2 and TRBJ2-1; D remains unclear. CDR3 length: 16 amino acids. The V gene's germline CDR1 is LGHNA and CDR2 YNFKEQ. V was shortened by 1 base and J by 8 bases, with 18 bases between the two germline ends. In nucleotides, the CDR3 is TGTGCCAGCAGCCAAGCCTCTTGGGTTGGTGGGGATGAGCAGTTCTTC. It encodes CASSQASWVGGDEQFF.

Written as DNA, the CDR3 is TGTGCCAGCAGTTACGCGGGACAGGCCGCCGGCGAGCAGTACTTC. It encodes CASSYAGQAAGEQYF. The rearrangement uses TRBV6-5 and TRBJ2-7; 8 bases are shared with TRBD1. Looked up from germline, CDR1 is MNHEY and CDR2 is SVGAGI. Trimming took 2 bases from V and 6 from J; bases not matched to a gene: 9. This CDR3 has 15 residues.

The chain uses TRBV7-8 and TRBJ2-1; 11 bases match TRBD2. The V and J ends lost 5 bases and 3 bases, in that order; junction bases with no gene match: 3. Per the germline V gene, CDR1 is SGHVS and CDR2 is FQNEAQ. This CDR3 is 15 amino acids long. The chain's CDR3 is CASSDGLAGYNEQFF. CDR3 bases: TGTGCCAGCAGCGACGGACTAGCGGGCTACAATGAGCAGTTCTTC.

The chain has TRBV13 and TRBJ1-5, with D possibly being TRBD1 (5 bases). Germline values: CDR1 PRHDT, CDR2 FYEKMQ (reference sequence). Trimming stripped 5 bases from V and 4 bases from J, with 12 bases between. The CDR3 covers 14 residues. CDR3 bases: TGTGCCAGCAGCCGCTCGGCAGGGAATCAGCCCCAGCATTTT. It codes for CASSRSAGNQPQHF.

The V and J genes are TRBV5-1 and TRBJ1-4; unclear D gene. This CDR3 contains 13 residues. V was cut by 2 bases and J by 6 bases, with 8 bases left in between. CDR1 is SGHRS, CDR2 YFSETQ, per germline. The CDR3 DNA reads as TGCGCCAGCAGCTTACGGCCGGATGAAAAACTGTTTTTT. Protein: CASSLRPDEKLFF.